This is a list of T cell receptor beta chains from one sample in a study of blood T cells in healthy people across ages. TCRdb processed the 5' RACE reads anew with MiXCR; each CDR3 protein has one entry. The sample records about 970,000 distinct CDR3 sequences, just over 50% being singletons. Sequenced sample: blood. The receptors originated from a woman in her sixties or seventies in good health. Each CDR3 is given with its conserved first and last residue. A D gene is named only where the DNA matches it firmly. Not every row has a clone size; where given, it reads once, few, many or a size class.

CASSLRRRVQETQYF,TGTGCCAGCTCACTCCGCCGGCGGGTCCAAGAGACCCAGTACTTC,TRBJ2-5,TRBV18,NA,NA
CSAGLAGVVEQFF,TGCAGCGCGGGACTAGCGGGAGTGGTTGAGCAGTTCTTC,TRBJ2-1,TRBV29-1,TRBD2,few
CASSKLGNAGGGYEQYF,TGTGCCAGCAGCAAACTTGGCAATGCGGGGGGAGGCTACGAGCAGTACTTC,TRBJ2-7,TRBV6-2/TRBV6-3,TRBD2,NA
CASSQAWETQYF,TGTGCCAGCAGCCAAGCGTGGGAGACCCAGTACTTC,TRBJ2-5,TRBV3-1,NA,many
CASSETGRGGFTEAFF,TGTGCCAGCAGTGAGACCGGTCGGGGGGGCTTCACTGAAGCTTTCTTT,TRBJ1-1,TRBV25-1,NA,NA
CASSDLIAGGTDTQYF,TGTGCCAGCAGCGACCTCATAGCGGGAGGGACAGATACGCAGTATTTT,TRBJ2-3,TRBV11-2,TRBD2,NA
CSVRTGGNGATQYF,TGCAGCGTCCGGACAGGGGGCAACGGGGCGACCCAGTACTTC,TRBJ2-5,TRBV29-1,TRBD1,NA
CASSYGGGTSYEQYF,TGTGCCAGCAGTTATGGGGGCGGGACCTCCTACGAGCAGTACTTC,TRBJ2-7,TRBV6-2/TRBV6-3,NA,NA
CASSTGTTTYEQYF,TGTGCCAGCAGTACCGGGACAACAACCTACGAGCAGTACTTC,TRBJ2-7,TRBV2,NA,NA
CASIRRPEAFF,TGTGCCAGCATCAGGAGGCCTGAAGCTTTCTTT,TRBJ1-1,TRBV2,NA,once
CASSSQGALDEQYF,TGTGCCAGCAGTTCACAGGGGGCGTTGGACGAGCAGTACTTC,TRBJ2-7,TRBV2,TRBD1,NA
CASRSPPTSVTYEQYF,TGTGCCAGCAGATCTCCGCCGACGAGTGTCACCTACGAGCAGTACTTC,TRBJ2-7,TRBV6-2/TRBV6-3,NA,few
CASSWTSGIRSTDTQYF,TGTGCCAGCAGCTGGACTAGCGGGATCAGAAGCACAGATACGCAGTATTTT,TRBJ2-3,TRBV7-9,TRBD2,NA
CSAPYPGGYTF,TGCAGTGCTCCCTACCCCGGTGGCTACACCTTC,TRBJ1-2,TRBV20-1,NA,NA
CASSQYPGVSNTEAFF,TGTGCCAGCAGCCAGTACCCAGGGGTCTCGAACACTGAAGCTTTCTTT,TRBJ1-1,TRBV4-2,NA,NA
CASSLRGSHNEQFF,TGTGCCAGCAGCTTAAGGGGGTCCCACAATGAGCAGTTCTTC,TRBJ2-1,TRBV7-2,NA,NA
CASSQGLGEAFF,TGTGCCAGCAGTCAGGGGTTGGGGGAAGCTTTCTTT,TRBJ1-1,TRBV12-3/TRBV12-4,NA,many
CAISEPGTSDGGSCEQYF,TGTGCCATCAGTGAACCCGGGACTAGCGACGGAGGGTCCTGCGAGCAGTACTTC,TRBJ2-7,TRBV10-3,TRBD2,NA
CASSSLVSPANEQFF,TGTGCCAGCAGCTCGTTAGTCAGTCCCGCCAATGAGCAGTTCTTC,TRBJ2-1,TRBV11-2,NA,NA
CASSSLGASTDTQYF,TGTGCCAGCAGCTCTCTGGGGGCTAGCACAGATACGCAGTATTTT,TRBJ2-3,TRBV7-9,NA,NA
CASSQEFGYSGANVLTF,TGCGCCAGCAGCCAAGAATTTGGTTATAGTGGGGCCAACGTCCTGACTTTC,TRBJ2-6,TRBV4-1,NA,NA
CAGSPTGPTNYEQYF,TGTGCCGGCAGCCCGACAGGGCCCACGAACTACGAGCAGTACTTC,TRBJ2-7,TRBV7-2,TRBD1,once
CATSSGGGTQYF,TGTGCCACCAGTTCAGGAGGAGGGACCCAGTACTTC,TRBJ2-5,TRBV24-1,NA,once
CASSLPGLPGAYEQYF,TGTGCCAGCAGCCTCCCGGGCCTACCCGGGGCCTACGAGCAGTACTTC,TRBJ2-7,TRBV7-9,NA,NA
CASSHVGSHVGASYEQYF,TGTGCCAGCAGCCATGTGGGATCCCACGTCGGCGCCTCCTACGAGCAGTACTTC,TRBJ2-7,TRBV14,NA,NA
CATSRDTMASLDEQYF,TGTGCCACCAGCAGAGATACTATGGCCTCCCTCGACGAGCAGTACTTC,TRBJ2-7,TRBV15,NA,NA
CASSLPGVRADTQYF,TGTGCCAGCAGTTTACCAGGGGTTCGGGCAGATACGCAGTATTTT,TRBJ2-3,TRBV28,NA,NA
CASSVELAGKIYEQYF,TGTGCCAGCAGCGTAGAGCTAGCGGGAAAAATTTACGAGCAGTACTTC,TRBJ2-7,TRBV9,TRBD2,few